The next 9 T cell receptor beta chains were all read from a single sample in a study of cytomegalovirus exposure and HLA in healthy donors. Primers for the PCR totalled 60 Vbeta and 13 Jbeta. The table came from immunoSEQ multiplex PCR; TCRdb's copy has only in-frame clones and leaves some out. The sample yields about 180,000 clones, about 79% seen once. Sequencing was done on a sample of PBMCs. All receptors derive from a girl aged 2-9 years in good health and CMV-seropositive.

The V gene is TRBV18, the J gene TRBJ1-1; D is possibly TRBD1 (6 bases). Trimming removed 3 bases from V and 6 bases from J, with 29 bases in between. Germline CDR1 KGHSH, CDR2 LQKENI. The CDR3 sequence is 19 residues long. In nucleotides, the CDR3 is TGTGCCAGCTCACCGATTATCCTGCAAGGGGGTATCAGTTTGTCTGAAGCTTTCTTT. Encoded protein: CASSPIILQGGISLSEAFF. Variable domain in full (rest from reference TRBV18 and TRBJ1-1): NAGVMQNPRHLVRRRGQEARLRCSPMKGHSHVYWYRQLPEEGLKFMVYLQKENIIDESGMPKERFSAEFPKEGPSILRIQQVVRGDSAAYFCASSPIILQGGISLSEAFFGQGTRLTVV.

CDR3 nucleotides: TGTGCCAGCAGCTTAGATCCTAGCGGTCTACACAATGAGCAGTTCTTC. Translated: CASSLDPSGLHNEQFF. The rearrangement uses TRBV7-2 and TRBJ2-1; the match to TRBD2 covers 7 bases. Germline CDR1 reads SGHTA; CDR2 reads FQGNSA. The CDR3 length is 16 residues. V gave up 1 base and J gave up 5 bases; unmatched junction bases: 8.

The chain couples TRBV19 to TRBJ2-7; D is undetermined. CDR1 is LNHDA, CDR2 SQIVND, per germline (reference sequence). The ends were cut back, 5 bases at V and 3 bases at J, with 14 bases in the middle. The length of the CDR3 is 14 residues. The chain's CDR3 is CASSQNAQSYEQYF. The CDR3 DNA reads TGTGCCAGTAGTCAAAACGCACAGAGCTACGAGCAGTACTTC. Looking up the rest from reference TRBV19 and TRBJ2-7 gives the full variable domain: DGGITQSPKYLFRKEGQNVTLSCEQNLNHDAMYWYRQDPGQGLRLIYYSQIVNDFQKGDIAEGYSVSREKKESFPLTVTSAQKNPTAFYLCASSQNAQSYEQYFGPGTRLTVT.

The CDR3 DNA sequence: TGTGCCAGCAGCCAAGTATGGGGCGGACAGTCCTACGAGCAGTACTTC. Translated, it gives CASSQVWGGQSYEQYF. V gene TRBV4-2 combines with J gene TRBJ2-5; TRBD1 might be the D (6 bases). Gene TRBJ2-7 matches the end of the DNA better, so the J call may be wrong. Per germline, CDR1 LGHNA and CDR2 YNFKEQ. The CDR3 is 16 residues long.

The rearrangement links TRBV9 to TRBJ2-7; TRBD1 agrees at 9 bases. V lost 3 bases and J lost 2; bases outside the gene matches: 3. Germline V lookup: CDR1 SGDLS, CDR2 YYNGEE. The CDR3 loop spans 14 amino acids. DNA of the CDR3: TGTGCCAGCAGCGGGGGACAGGGCACCTACGAGCAGTACTTC. Encoded protein: CASSGGQGTYEQYF.

The V call is TRBV19, the J call TRBJ1-1, with TRBD1 matching 8 bases. J was trimmed by 10 bases and V by 7 bases; bases with no gene match: 11. Germline V gives CDR1 LNHDA, CDR2 SQIVND (reference sequence). The CDR3 covers 13 residues. The chain's CDR3 is CASTPQGAVGAFF. In DNA, the CDR3 is TGTGCCAGTACCCCGCAGGGGGCAGTAGGAGCTTTCTTT.

V is TRBV21-1 and J is TRBJ2-1; TRBD1 was called by the table and not checked on the DNA. TRBV21-1 is an annotated pseudogene. CDR3 length equals 14 residues. The CDR3 nucleotides are TGTGCCTCGCCGGGGAAGGGGGTAGGCTATGAGCAGTTCTTC. Its translation: CASPGKGVGYEQFF.

The chain recombines TRBV27 with TRBJ1-1; unclear D gene. CDR3 length: 14 amino acids. Trimming removed 6 bases at V and 3 bases at J, with 14 bases between. Germline CDR1 is MNHEY and CDR2 is SMNVEV (reference sequence). The CDR3 nucleotides read TGTGCCAGCAGGGAGCCCCCCCGATACACTGAAGCTTTCTTT. Translation gives CASREPPRYTEAFF.

The J gene is TRBJ1-4, the V gene TRBV5-1; D is possibly TRBD1 (5 bases). From germline, CDR1 is SGHRS and CDR2 YFSETQ. The CDR3 runs 14 residues. V was cut by 2 bases and J by 4 bases, with 9 bases left in between. CDR3 in amino acids: CASSFQGHNEKLFF. Written as DNA, the CDR3 is TGCGCCAGCAGCTTTCAGGGCCATAATGAAAAACTGTTTTTT. Looking up the rest from reference TRBV5-1 and TRBJ1-4 gives the full variable domain: KAGVTQTPRYLIKTRGQQVTLSCSPISGHRSVSWYQQTPGQGLQFLFEYFSETQRNKGNFPGRFSGRQFSNSRSEMNVSTLELGDSALYLCASSFQGHNEKLFFGSGTQLSVL.